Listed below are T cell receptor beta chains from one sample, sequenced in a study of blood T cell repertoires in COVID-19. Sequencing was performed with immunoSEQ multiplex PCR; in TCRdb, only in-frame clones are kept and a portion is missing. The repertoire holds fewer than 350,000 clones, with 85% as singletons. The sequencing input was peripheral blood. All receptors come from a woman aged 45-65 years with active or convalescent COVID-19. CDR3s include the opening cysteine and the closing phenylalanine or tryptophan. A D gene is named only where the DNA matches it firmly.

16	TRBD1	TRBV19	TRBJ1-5	CASSIDRVHSNQPQHF
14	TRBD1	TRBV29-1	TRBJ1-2	CSVGQGARNYGYTF
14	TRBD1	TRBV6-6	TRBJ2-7	CASSSKDRGLEQYF
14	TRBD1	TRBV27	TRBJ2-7	CASSLGHRGYEQYF
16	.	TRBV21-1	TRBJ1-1	CASSPDREVLNTEAFF
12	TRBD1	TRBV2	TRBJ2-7	CASRTGGYEQYF
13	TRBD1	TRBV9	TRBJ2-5	CASGWGQKETQYF
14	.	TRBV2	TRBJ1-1	CASSKGQANTEAFF
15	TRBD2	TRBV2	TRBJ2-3	CASSELAADTDTQYF
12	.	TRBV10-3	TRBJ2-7	CAMAGGRGEQYF
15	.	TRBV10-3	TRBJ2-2	CAIPFSGVNTGELFF
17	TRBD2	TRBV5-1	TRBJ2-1	CASSLGLRTSGPNEQFF